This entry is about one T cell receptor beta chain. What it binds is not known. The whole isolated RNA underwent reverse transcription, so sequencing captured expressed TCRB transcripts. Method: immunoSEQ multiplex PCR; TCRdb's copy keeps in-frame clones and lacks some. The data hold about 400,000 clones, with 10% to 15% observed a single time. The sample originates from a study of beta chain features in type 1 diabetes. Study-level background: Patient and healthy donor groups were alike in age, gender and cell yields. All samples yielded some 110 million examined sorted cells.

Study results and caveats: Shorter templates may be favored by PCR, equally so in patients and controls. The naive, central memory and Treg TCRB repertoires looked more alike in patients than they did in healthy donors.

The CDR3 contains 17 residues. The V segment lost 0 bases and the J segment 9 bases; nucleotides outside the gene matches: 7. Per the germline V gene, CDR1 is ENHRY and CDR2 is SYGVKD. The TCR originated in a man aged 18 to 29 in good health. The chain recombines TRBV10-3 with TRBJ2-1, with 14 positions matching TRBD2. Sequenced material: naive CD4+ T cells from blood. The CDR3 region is CAISESATSGGAIEQFF. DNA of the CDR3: TGTGCCATCAGTGAGTCAGCGACTAGCGGGGGGGCCATTGAGCAGTTCTTC.